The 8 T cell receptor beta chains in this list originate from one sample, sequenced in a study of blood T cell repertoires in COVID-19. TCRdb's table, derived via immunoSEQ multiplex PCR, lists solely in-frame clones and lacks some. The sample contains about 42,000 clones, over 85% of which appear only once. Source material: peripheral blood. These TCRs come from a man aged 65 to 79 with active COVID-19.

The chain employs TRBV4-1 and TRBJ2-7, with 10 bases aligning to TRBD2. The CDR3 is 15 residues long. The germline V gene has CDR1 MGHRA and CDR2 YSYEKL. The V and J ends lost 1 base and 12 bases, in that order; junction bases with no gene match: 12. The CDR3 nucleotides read TGCGCCAGCAGCCAAGTCGGGCTAGCGGGAGAATATCGGTACTTC. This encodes CASSQVGLAGEYRYF.

The CDR3 sequence is CATGERGGNSNQPQHF. The CDR3 DNA is TGTGCCACCGGGGAACGAGGGGGAAATAGCAATCAGCCCCAGCATTTT. The chain is built from TRBV24-1 and TRBJ1-5; D is possibly TRBD1 (6 bases). The V gene lost 9 bases and the J gene lost 0 bases, with 17 bases spanning the gap. The CDR3 extends over 16 amino acids. Germline V gene lookup returns CDR1 KGHDR and CDR2 SFDVKD.

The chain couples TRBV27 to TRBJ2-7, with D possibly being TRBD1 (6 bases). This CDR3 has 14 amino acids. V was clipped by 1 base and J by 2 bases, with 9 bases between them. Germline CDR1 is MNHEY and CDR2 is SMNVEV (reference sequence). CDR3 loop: CASSLYDRTYEQYF. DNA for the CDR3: TGTGCCAGCAGTTTATACGACAGGACCTACGAGCAGTACTTC.

The CDR3 DNA reads TGTGCCAGCAGTTTAGCTGCGAGATACGGCAATCAGCCCCAGCATTTT. Translating gives CASSLAARYGNQPQHF. V gene TRBV28 combines with J gene TRBJ1-5; no clear D gene. Germline CDR1 MDHEN, CDR2 SYDVKM. The V end lost 2 bases, the J end lost 2 bases, and 13 bases lay between the germline ends. The CDR3 length is 16 residues.

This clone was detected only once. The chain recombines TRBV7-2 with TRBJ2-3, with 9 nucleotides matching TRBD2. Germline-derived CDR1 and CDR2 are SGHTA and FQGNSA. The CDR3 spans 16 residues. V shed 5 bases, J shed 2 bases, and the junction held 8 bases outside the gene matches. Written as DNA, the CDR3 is TGTGCCAGCAGCCGGGCGGGGGGGTATAACACAGATACGCAGTATTTT. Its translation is CASSRAGGYNTDTQYF. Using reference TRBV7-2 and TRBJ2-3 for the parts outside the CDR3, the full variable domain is GAGVSQSPSNKVTEKGKDVELRCDPISGHTALYWYRQSLGQGLEFLIYFQGNSAPDKSGLPSDRFSAERTGGSVSTLTIQRTQQEDSAVYLCASSRAGGYNTDTQYFGPGTRLTVL.

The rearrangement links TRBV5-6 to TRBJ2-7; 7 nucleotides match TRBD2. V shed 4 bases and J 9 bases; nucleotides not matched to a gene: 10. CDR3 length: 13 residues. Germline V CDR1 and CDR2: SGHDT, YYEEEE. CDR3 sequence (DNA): TGTGCCAGCAGCCGCCTTGGGGGGGATGGGCAGTACTTC. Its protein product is CASSRLGGDGQYF.

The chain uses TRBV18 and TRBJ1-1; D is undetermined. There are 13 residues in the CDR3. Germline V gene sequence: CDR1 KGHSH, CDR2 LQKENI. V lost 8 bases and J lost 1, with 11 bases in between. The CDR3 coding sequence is TGTGCCAGCCAGGAGGGTCAGAACACTGAAGCTTTCTTT. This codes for CASQEGQNTEAFF. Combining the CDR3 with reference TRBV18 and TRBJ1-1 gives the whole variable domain NAGVMQNPRHLVRRRGQEARLRCSPMKGHSHVYWYRQLPEEGLKFMVYLQKENIIDESGMPKERFSAEFPKEGPSILRIQQVVRGDSAAYFCASQEGQNTEAFFGQGTRLTVV.

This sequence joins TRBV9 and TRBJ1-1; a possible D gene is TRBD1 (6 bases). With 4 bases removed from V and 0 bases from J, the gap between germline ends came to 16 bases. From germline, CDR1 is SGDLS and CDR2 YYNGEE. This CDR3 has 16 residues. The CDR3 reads CASSSQGWGMNTEAFF. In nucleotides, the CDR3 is TGTGCCAGCAGCTCTCAGGGGTGGGGTATGAACACTGAAGCTTTCTTT.